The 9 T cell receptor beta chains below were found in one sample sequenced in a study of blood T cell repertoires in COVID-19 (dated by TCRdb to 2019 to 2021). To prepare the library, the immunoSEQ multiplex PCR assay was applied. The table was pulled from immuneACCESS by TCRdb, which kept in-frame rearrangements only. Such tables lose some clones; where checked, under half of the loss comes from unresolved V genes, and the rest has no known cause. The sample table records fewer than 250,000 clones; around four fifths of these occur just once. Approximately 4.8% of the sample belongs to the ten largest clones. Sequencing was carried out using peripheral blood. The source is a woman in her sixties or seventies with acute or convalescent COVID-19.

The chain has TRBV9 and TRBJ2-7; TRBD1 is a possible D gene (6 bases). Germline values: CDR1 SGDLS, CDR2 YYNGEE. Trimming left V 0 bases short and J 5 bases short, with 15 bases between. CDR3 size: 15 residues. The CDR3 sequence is CASSVGGRGGNEQYF. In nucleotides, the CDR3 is TGTGCCAGCAGCGTAGGTGGACGAGGGGGAAACGAGCAGTACTTC.

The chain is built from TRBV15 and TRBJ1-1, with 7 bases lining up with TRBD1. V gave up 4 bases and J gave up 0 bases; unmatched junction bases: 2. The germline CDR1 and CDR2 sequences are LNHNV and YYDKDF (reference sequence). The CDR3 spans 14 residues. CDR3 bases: TGTGCCACCAGCATAGACAGGGTGAACACTGAAGCTTTCTTT. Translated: CATSIDRVNTEAFF.

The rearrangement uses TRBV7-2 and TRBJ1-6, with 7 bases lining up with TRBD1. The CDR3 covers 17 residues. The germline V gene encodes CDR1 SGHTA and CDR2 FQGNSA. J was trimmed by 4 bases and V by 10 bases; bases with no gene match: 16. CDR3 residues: CATSELRGPTYNSPLHF. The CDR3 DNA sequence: TGTGCCACCTCAGAGCTAAGGGGGCCCACTTATAATTCACCCCTCCACTTT.

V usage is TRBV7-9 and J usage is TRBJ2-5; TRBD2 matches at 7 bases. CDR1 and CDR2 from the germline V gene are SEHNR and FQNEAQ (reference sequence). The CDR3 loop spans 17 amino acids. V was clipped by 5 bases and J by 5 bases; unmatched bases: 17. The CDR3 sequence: CASSRSQLALIRETQYF. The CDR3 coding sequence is TGTGCCAGCAGCCGATCCCAACTAGCGTTGATTCGGGAGACCCAGTACTTC.

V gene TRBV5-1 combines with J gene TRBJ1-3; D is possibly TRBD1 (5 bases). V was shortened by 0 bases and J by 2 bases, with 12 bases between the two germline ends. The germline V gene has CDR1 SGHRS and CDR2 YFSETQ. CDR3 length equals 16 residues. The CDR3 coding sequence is TGCGCCAGCAGCTTGGCCACAGGCCTAACTGGAAACACCATATATTTT. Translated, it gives CASSLATGLTGNTIYF.

In DNA form, the CDR3 reads TGTGCCAGCAGCGTAGATCCCACAGGGGCGAACACCGGGGAGCTGTTTTTT. This encodes CASSVDPTGANTGELFF. The gene calls are TRBV9 and TRBJ2-2; the match to TRBD1 covers 7 bases. After removal of 0 bases from V and 0 bases from J, the junction contained 5 bases not matched to a gene. Germline V gene sequence: CDR1 SGDLS, CDR2 YYNGEE. CDR3 length equals 17 residues.

The CDR3 DNA reads TGTGCCAGCAGCCAACTTTCCGGGACAGGAGCTAACTATGGCTACACCTTC. Translation: CASSQLSGTGANYGYTF. This rearrangement joins TRBV7-2 to TRBJ1-2; 8 nucleotides match TRBD1. Trimming at V came to 5 bases and at J to 0 bases, leaving 11 bases not matched to a gene. The CDR3 is 17 residues long. Germline CDR1 and CDR2: SGHTA and FQGNSA.

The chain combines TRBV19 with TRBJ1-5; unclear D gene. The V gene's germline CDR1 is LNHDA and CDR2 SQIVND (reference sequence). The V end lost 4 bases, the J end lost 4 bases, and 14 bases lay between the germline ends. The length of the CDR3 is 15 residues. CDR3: CASSKPGDLNQPQHF. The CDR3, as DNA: TGTGCCAGTAGTAAACCGGGAGACCTAAATCAGCCCCAGCATTTT.

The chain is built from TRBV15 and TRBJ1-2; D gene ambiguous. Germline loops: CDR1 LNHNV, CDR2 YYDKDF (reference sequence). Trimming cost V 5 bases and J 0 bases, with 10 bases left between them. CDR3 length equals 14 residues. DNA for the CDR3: TGTGCCACCAGCGTTCGGGGTTCTAACTATGGCTACACCTTC. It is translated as CATSVRGSNYGYTF.